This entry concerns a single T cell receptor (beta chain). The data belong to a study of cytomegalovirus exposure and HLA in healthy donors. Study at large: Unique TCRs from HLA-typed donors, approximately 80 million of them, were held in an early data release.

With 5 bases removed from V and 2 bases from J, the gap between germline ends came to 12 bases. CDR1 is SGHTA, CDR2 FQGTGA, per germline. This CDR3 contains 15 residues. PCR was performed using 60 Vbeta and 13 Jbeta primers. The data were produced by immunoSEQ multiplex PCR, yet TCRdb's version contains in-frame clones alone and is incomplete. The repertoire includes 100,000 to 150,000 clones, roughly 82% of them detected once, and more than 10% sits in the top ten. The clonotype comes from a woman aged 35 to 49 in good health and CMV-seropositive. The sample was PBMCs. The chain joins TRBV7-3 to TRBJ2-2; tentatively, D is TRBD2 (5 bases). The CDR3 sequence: CASSPHRENTGELFF. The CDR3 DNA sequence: TGTGCCAGCAGCCCCCACCGGGAAAACACCGGGGAGCTGTTTTTT.